These 9 T cell receptor beta chains came from one sample sequenced in a study of beta chain features in type 1 diabetes. Every bit of the isolated RNA underwent reverse transcription, so sequencing read expressed TCRB transcripts. Here immunoSEQ multiplex PCR was the method, and the copy in TCRdb shows in-frame clones only, minus some. The sample lists some 180,000 clones; approximately 13% were seen once. Source material: central memory CD4+ T cells from blood. All receptors derive from a woman aged 18-29 years in good health.

The sample holds a few counts of this clone. The chain combines TRBV11-2 with TRBJ2-7; 8 bases agree with TRBD2. The CDR3 runs 15 residues. V was clipped by 0 bases and J by 2 bases; unmatched bases: 3. CDR1 is SGHAT, CDR2 FQNNGV, per germline. The CDR3 region has the DNA TGTGCCAGCAGCTTAGATGGGACTAGAACCTACGAGCAGTACTTC. This encodes CASSLDGTRTYEQYF.

This sequence joins TRBV27 and TRBJ2-1, with 15 bases lining up with TRBD2. Looked up from germline, CDR1 is MNHEY and CDR2 is SMNVEV (reference sequence). With 6 bases clipped from V and 2 bases from J, the junction kept 11 bases outside the gene matches. The CDR3 sequence is 19 residues long. The CDR3 DNA sequence: TGTGCCAGCAGCAATCCTGGGACTAGCGGGAGGAACCCCTACAATGAGCAGTTCTTC. Protein: CASSNPGTSGRNPYNEQFF.

For the CDR3, the DNA is TGTGCCAGCAAAGAGAACTACGAGCAGTACTTC. Translated: CASKENYEQYF. The chain links TRBV28 to TRBJ2-7; D not certain. The V gene's germline CDR1 is MDHEN and CDR2 SYDVKM. V shed 7 bases and J shed 3 bases, with 7 bases lying between them. The CDR3 spans 11 residues.

This rearrangement joins TRBV30 to TRBJ1-1; the D gene is possibly TRBD1 (6 bases). Trimming left V 7 bases short and J 2 bases short, with 11 bases between. CDR1 is GTSNPN and CDR2 is SVGIG in the germline V gene (reference sequence). The length of the CDR3 is 12 residues. The CDR3 DNA reads TGTGCCTCGGACAGTACCAACACTGAAGCTTTCTTT. This translates into CASDSTNTEAFF.

This clone was detected a few times. This sequence joins TRBV5-1 and TRBJ2-7, with 10 bases matching TRBD2. Germline V CDR1 and CDR2: SGHRS, YFSETQ. This CDR3 contains 18 residues. V was pared by 2 bases and J by 6 bases, with 17 bases of the junction left unmatched. The CDR3 loop is CASSFRGGASGSTSEQYF. The CDR3 bases are TGCGCCAGCAGCTTTCGAGGGGGGGCTAGCGGGAGTACAAGCGAGCAGTACTTC.

This clone was counted between two and nine times. This CDR3 is CAWSPRDTQYF. As DNA, the CDR3 is TGTGCCTGGAGCCCACGGGATACGCAGTATTTT. The gene calls are TRBV30 and TRBJ2-3; D gene uncertain. Trimming removed 3 bases from V and 6 bases from J, with 7 bases in between. The length of the CDR3 is 11 residues. The V gene's germline CDR1 is GTSNPN and CDR2 SVGIG (reference sequence).

This clone occurred a few times. V gene TRBV15 combines with J gene TRBJ2-7, with a weak D call TRBD2 (5 bases). V shed 3 bases and J shed 1 base, with 13 bases lying between them. Germline V gene lookup returns CDR1 LNHNV and CDR2 YYDKDF (reference sequence). The CDR3 covers 15 residues. This chain's CDR3 is CATSSGGAFSYEQYF. The CDR3 coding sequence is TGTGCCACCAGCAGTGGAGGAGCTTTTTCCTACGAGCAGTACTTC.

This clone was detected many times. This rearrangement joins TRBV30 to TRBJ2-3; 8 positions match TRBD2. With 4 bases clipped from V and 3 bases from J, the junction kept 6 bases outside the gene matches. CDR3 length: 14 residues. The germline V gene has CDR1 GTSNPN and CDR2 SVGIG (reference sequence). The CDR3 DNA reads as TGTGCCTGGAAAGTCGGGAGGGGAACAGATACGCAGTATTTT. Its translation is CAWKVGRGTDTQYF.

The V call is TRBV11-3, the J call TRBJ2-1; D is perhaps TRBD2 (5 bases). This CDR3 is built from 12 residues. The germline gives CDR1 SGHNT, CDR2 YENEEA. V was pared by 8 bases and J by 3 bases, with 8 bases between. CDR3 sequence reads: CASGRNYNEQFF. CDR3 sequence (DNA): TGTGCCAGCGGGAGAAACTACAATGAGCAGTTCTTC. The full variable domain, completed using reference TRBV11-3 and TRBJ2-1, is EAGVVQSPRYKIIEKKQPVAFWCNPISGHNTLYWYLQNLGQGPELLIRYENEEAVDDSQLPKDRFSAERLKGVDSTLKIQPAELGDSAVYLCASGRNYNEQFFGPGTRLTVL.